This T cell receptor (beta chain) comes out of a study of shared clonotypes between healthy human individuals. Over several immunoSEQ plates, each subset's genomic DNA was distributed in even portions. The assay was immunoSEQ multiplex PCR, and TCRdb's table has in-frame clones only and misses some. The sample holds about 2.1 million clones; 85% to 95% are singletons and the top ten take 1.5% to 2%. This CDR3 is built from 15 residues. Germline CDR1 and CDR2: MGHRA and YSYEKL. The germline V and J ends were trimmed by 1 base and 2 bases, with 9 bases remaining between them. The naive CD8 subset, CD45RO-negative cells positively selected for CCR7, excluded terminally differentiated effector memory CD45RA+ cells.

The sequencing sample was made of naive CD8+ T cells from PBMCs. The source of this sequence is a man between 18 and 29 years old in good health. Some clones in this sample may be carry-over from other donors' samples. The chain has TRBV4-1 and TRBJ1-3; D may be TRBD1 (5 bases). In DNA, the CDR3 is TGCGCCAGCAGCCAAGCCGGCAGGGCTGGAAACACCATATATTTT. This gives the protein CASSQAGRAGNTIYF.